The T cell receptor beta chain described here comes from a study of blood T cells in healthy people across ages. General study points: Among long-lived donors, naive CD4+ cells were more numerous and diversity higher than in aged donors. Expanded clonotype shifts may have been confounded, as the donors had an unknown CMV status. Among T cells, TCR beta diversity per million cells dropped roughly linearly as age rose.

A sample-barcoded 5' primer and a J-beta primer mix were used in a second PCR of roughly 6 to 11 cycles. One entry per CDR3 protein results from TCRdb running MiXCR on the 5' RACE reads. The table lists nearly 1 million distinct CDR3 sequences, roughly half of them singletons. The CDR3 covers 14 residues. Germline CDR1 reads SGDLS; CDR2 reads YYNGEE. Trimming shortened V by 3 bases and J by 4 bases, and 11 bases separated the two germline ends. Remarks on this clonotype: Its antigen is not identified.

The specimen was blood. The sequence was obtained from a woman aged 60-75 years in good health. The rearrangement joins TRBV9 to TRBJ2-1; possibly TRBD1 for D (6 bases). The CDR3 nucleotides are TGTGCCAGCAGCGCGGACAGATTTTACAATGAGCAGTTCTTC. It specifies CASSADRFYNEQFF.